These 19 T cell receptor beta chains were all obtained from the same sample, sequenced in a study of T cell changes during pregnancy in multiple sclerosis. Libraries were prepared by immunoSEQ multiplex PCR; TCRdb keeps only in-frame clonotypes and omits some of them. The sample holds over 50,000 clones, roughly 92% seen once. The source material was CD4+ T cells from peripheral blood mononuclear cells, sampled in the third trimester of pregnancy. The receptor set was obtained from a female donor with multiple sclerosis, enrolled in a pregnancy study.

V and J are TRBV7-2 and TRBJ2-2; 7 positions match TRBD1. The CDR3 contains 15 residues. CDR1 SGHTA and CDR2 FQGNSA come from the germline V gene. The junction had 6 bases not matched to a gene; V was cut back by 1 base and J by 7 bases. The CDR3 region has the DNA TGTGCCAGCAGCTTAGAAGACAGGGTAGGCGGGGAGCTGTTTTTT. This gives the protein CASSLEDRVGGELFF.

The chain employs TRBV7-7 and TRBJ2-1; D uncertain. The CDR3 runs to 15 residues. Germline V gives CDR1 SSHAT, CDR2 FNYEAQ (reference sequence). V was pared by 3 bases and J by 8 bases, with 17 bases between. Here the CDR3 DNA reads TGTGCCAGCAGCTTCATAGAAGTTCCCTTCGATGAGCAGTTCTTC. This sequence encodes CASSFIEVPFDEQFF.

This sequence joins TRBV19 and TRBJ1-2, with unresolved D. Germline lookup yields CDR1 LNHDA and CDR2 SQIVND (reference sequence). V shed 5 bases and J shed 4 bases, with 11 bases lying between them. The CDR3 runs to 13 residues. The CDR3 nucleotides read TGTGCCAGTAGTCTCCAGGCGATCTATGGCTACACCTTC. Translated, it gives CASSLQAIYGYTF.

This chain links TRBV6-6 with TRBJ1-5; D is undetermined. V was cut by 2 bases and J by 10 bases, with 12 bases left in between. The CDR3 spans 13 residues. Germline CDR1 is MNHNY and CDR2 is SVGAGI (reference sequence). The DNA of the CDR3 is TGTGCCAGCAGTTACCAGAGCTCGGGACCCCAGCATTTT. Protein sequence: CASSYQSSGPQHF.

The V gene is TRBV29-1, the J gene TRBJ2-5; 9 positions match TRBD1. V lost 6 bases to trimming and J lost 1 base; unmatched junction nucleotides: 3. This CDR3 region has 13 residues. CDR1 SQVTM and CDR2 ANQGSEA come from the germline V gene. The CDR3 DNA follows: TGCAGCGTCGCGACAGGGGGCCAAGAGACCCAGTACTTC. This translates into CSVATGGQETQYF. Full variable domain (missing parts from reference TRBV29-1 and TRBJ2-5): SAVISQKPSRDICQRGTSLTIQCQVDSQVTMMFWYRQQPGQSLTLIATANQGSEATYESGFVIDKFPISRPNLTFSTLTVSNMSPEDSSIYLCSVATGGQETQYFGPGTRLLVL.

J is TRBJ2-1 and V is TRBV19, with D perhaps matching TRBD2 (5 bases). Trimming stripped 6 bases from V and 2 bases from J, with 11 bases between. Germline V gene sequence: CDR1 LNHDA, CDR2 SQIVND (reference sequence). The CDR3 has 14 residues. In DNA form, the CDR3 reads TGTGCCAGTAGCTTGGGAGCCGCCTACAATGAGCAGTTCTTC. Its translation: CASSLGAAYNEQFF. Full variable domain (rest looked up from reference TRBV19 and TRBJ2-1): DGGITQSPKYLFRKEGQNVTLSCEQNLNHDAMYWYRQDPGQGLRLIYYSQIVNDFQKGDIAEGYSVSREKKESFPLTVTSAQKNPTAFYLCASSLGAAYNEQFFGPGTRLTVL.

The V and J genes are TRBV6-1 and TRBJ1-1; TRBD1 matches 11 bases. The germline gives CDR1 MNHNS, CDR2 SASEGT. The V gene end was trimmed by 7 bases and the J gene end by 4 bases; junction bases not matched to a gene: 5. The CDR3 consists of 14 residues. CDR3 amino acids: CASTDGTGGTEAFF. CDR3 in DNA: TGTGCCAGCACTGACGGGACAGGGGGCACTGAAGCTTTCTTT.

The genes are TRBV5-1 and TRBJ2-2; perhaps TRBD2 as D (5 bases). CDR1 and CDR2 (germline): SGHRS, YFSETQ. V dropped 0 bases and J dropped 0 bases, with 6 bases sitting between them. This CDR3 spans 15 amino acids. CDR3 residues: CASSLGGSNTGELFF. The DNA for the CDR3 is TGCGCCAGCAGCTTGGGAGGGTCGAACACCGGGGAGCTGTTTTTT.

The chain uses TRBV30 and TRBJ2-1; 7 nucleotides match TRBD2. Germline V lookup: CDR1 GTSNPN, CDR2 SVGIG (reference sequence). The trim removed 4 bases at V and 8 bases at J, leaving 11 bases unmatched. The CDR3 length is 14 residues. CDR3 DNA: TGTGCCTGGAACATAGCGGGCCCTAAGGATGAGCAGTTCTTC. Amino acids: CAWNIAGPKDEQFF.

The V call is TRBV5-6, the J call TRBJ2-3; tentative D call: TRBD1 (6 bases). Per the germline V gene, CDR1 is SGHDT and CDR2 is YYEEEE. The length of the CDR3 is 13 residues. The V end was cut by 5 bases, the J end by 1 base, with 8 bases between. DNA of the CDR3: TGTGCCAGCAGGGGGGCAGGCACAGATACGCAGTATTTT. Translating gives CASRGAGTDTQYF.

This chain links TRBV18 with TRBJ1-5; 9 bases are shared with TRBD1. The CDR3 has 14 amino acids. With V trimmed by 5 bases and J by 5 bases, 4 bases remained unmatched. Germline V gives CDR1 KGHSH, CDR2 LQKENI. Here the CDR3 DNA reads TGTGCCAGCTCAGCGGGACAGGGAGATCAGCCCCAGCATTTT. Translation: CASSAGQGDQPQHF.

V gene TRBV30 combines with J gene TRBJ2-1; TRBD1 matches 8 bases. The germline V gene encodes CDR1 GTSNPN and CDR2 SVGIG (reference sequence). V was pared by 8 bases and J by 9 bases, with 9 bases of the junction left unmatched. This CDR3 is built from 12 residues. CDR3 region: CASSSGTGEQFF. The CDR3 bases are TGTGCCAGTTCCTCCGGGACAGGTGAGCAGTTCTTC. The full variable domain, its missing parts supplied by reference TRBV30 and TRBJ2-1, is SQTIHQWPATLVQPVGSPLSLECTVEGTSNPNLYWYRQAAGRGLQLLFYSVGIGQISSEVPQNLSASRPQDRQFILSSKKLLLSDSGFYLCASSSGTGEQFFGPGTRLTVL.

The chain recombines TRBV5-4 with TRBJ1-1; 10 bases agree with TRBD1. Germline values: CDR1 SGHNT, CDR2 YYREEE (reference sequence). V was clipped by 3 bases and J by 1 base; unmatched bases: 6. The CDR3 consists of 16 residues. The chain's CDR3 is CASSSGQGVRNTEAFF. The CDR3 DNA reads TGTGCCAGCAGCTCCGGACAGGGGGTGAGGAACACTGAAGCTTTCTTT. The whole variable domain, remainder taken from reference TRBV5-4 and TRBJ1-1, is ETGVTQSPTHLIKTRGQQVTLRCSSQSGHNTVSWYQQALGQGPQFIFQYYREEENGRGNFPPRFSGLQFPNYSSELNVNALELDDSALYLCASSSGQGVRNTEAFFGQGTRLTVV.

This rearrangement joins TRBV4-1 to TRBJ2-7; D possibly corresponds to TRBD1 (5 bases). Trimming removed 1 base from V and 6 bases from J, with 7 bases in between. CDR3 length: 12 residues. Germline V gives CDR1 MGHRA, CDR2 YSYEKL. CDR3 residues: CASSQGQLEQYF. The CDR3 DNA reads as TGCGCCAGCAGCCAAGGACAGCTCGAGCAGTACTTC.

In this sample, this clone turned up once. The V and J genes are TRBV5-4 and TRBJ1-1; D call uncertain. The CDR3 sequence is 13 residues long. Trimming cost V 4 bases and J 2 bases, with 9 bases left between them. Germline V gives CDR1 SGHNT, CDR2 YYREEE (reference sequence). As DNA, the CDR3 is TGTGCCAGCAGCAAGGGAGCAAACACTGAAGCTTTCTTT. This encodes CASSKGANTEAFF.

The V and J genes are TRBV6-5 and TRBJ2-5; D possibly corresponds to TRBD1 (6 bases). The CDR3 length is 15 residues. Germline CDR1 is MNHEY and CDR2 is SVGAGI. Trimming took 2 bases from V and 5 from J, leaving 15 bases between them. The CDR3 DNA sequence: TGTGCCAGCAGTTACATTAACAGGGCCGGGGAGACCCAGTACTTC. Translated: CASSYINRAGETQYF.

The chain couples TRBV7-8 to TRBJ2-2, with TRBD2 matching over 9 bases. Germline CDR1 is SGHVS and CDR2 is FQNEAQ. This CDR3 contains 17 residues. V lost 5 bases to trimming and J lost 8 bases; unmatched junction nucleotides: 15. CDR3 in amino acids: CASSPLAGADSYGELFF. The CDR3 DNA reads TGTGCCAGCAGCCCTTTAGCGGGGGCCGATTCTTATGGGGAGCTGTTTTTT.

The V gene is TRBV5-4, the J gene TRBJ2-1, with D uncertain. Trimming took off 1 base at V and 0 bases at J, with 8 bases between the two ends. Germline CDR1 is SGHNT and CDR2 is YYREEE (reference sequence). CDR3 length equals 15 residues. The CDR3, as DNA: TGTGCCAGCAGCTTGAGCGCCGGCTCCTACAATGAGCAGTTCTTC. Translation: CASSLSAGSYNEQFF.

This clone has just one count. This chain links TRBV7-8 with TRBJ2-2; 7 positions match TRBD1. CDR3 length equals 16 residues. CDR1 and CDR2 from the germline V gene are SGHVS and FQNEAQ. V gave up 7 bases and J gave up 0 bases; unmatched junction bases: 8. CDR3 protein: CASTPLGTANTGELFF. The CDR3 nucleotides read TGTGCCAGCACCCCATTAGGGACAGCGAACACCGGGGAGCTGTTTTTT.